The clone carrying this TCR beta chain has only one observation. Its specificity is unknown. The protocol was immunoSEQ multiplex PCR, while the TCRdb copy is restricted to in-frame clones and leaves out a portion. The data show about 76,000 clones, with about 83% seen just once and 25% to 30% held by the top ten. The germline CDR1 and CDR2 sequences are MNHEY and SVGAGI. With 3 bases clipped from V and 6 bases from J, the junction kept 11 bases outside the gene matches. The CDR3 has 16 amino acids. These data come from a study of T cell responses to AZD1222 COVID-19 vaccine. General study points: Clonal diversity was possibly underestimated, and the donors were mostly white British, with more females.

The source of this sequence is an adult who received the MenACWY meningococcal vaccine as a control. V is TRBV6-5 and J is TRBJ1-2; TRBD1 matches 9 bases. Sequencing used peripheral blood, obtained 28 days after the second dose of the MenACWY control vaccine. The CDR3 DNA follows: TGTGCCAGCAGTTATCGTACCCCACAGGGGGCCCATGGCTACACCTTC. Protein product: CASSYRTPQGAHGYTF.